A single sample gave rise to the 27 T cell receptor beta chains below, sequenced in a study of graft-versus-host responses after intestinal transplantation. The graft tissue was processed, and this released both intraepithelial and lamina propria lymphocytes. Some clones are missing from TCRdb's copy, which holds only in-frame ones; the method was immunoSEQ multiplex PCR. Among some 510 clones listed, 80% to 95% were seen once. The sample consisted of ileum tissue, taken just over 42 days after intestinal transplant. The receptors stem from a human patient who received an intestinal transplant, so some T cells may come from the graft donor.

The rearrangement uses TRBV4-2 and TRBJ2-7, with TRBD2 matching over 11 bases. Looked up from germline, CDR1 is LGHNA and CDR2 is YNFKEQ. The CDR3 is 15 amino acids. After removal of 0 bases from V and 2 bases from J, the junction contained 0 bases not matched to a gene. CDR3 sequence reads: CASSQEGLAAYEQYF. As DNA, the CDR3 is TGTGCCAGCAGCCAAGAGGGACTAGCGGCCTACGAGCAGTACTTC.

This chain joins TRBV27 and TRBJ1-1, with a weak D call TRBD1 (5 bases). This CDR3 has 14 residues. Germline-derived CDR1 and CDR2 are MNHEY and SMNVEV (reference sequence). Trimming removed 7 bases at V and 4 bases at J, with 16 bases between. In nucleotides, the CDR3 is TGTGCCAGCACATCGGCGGGGAGGGGCACTGAAGCTTTCTTT. This sequence encodes CASTSAGRGTEAFF.

The chain is built from TRBV5-6 and TRBJ2-5; TRBD2 is a possible D gene (5 bases). This CDR3 has 14 residues. Germline V gene data show CDR1 as SGHDT and CDR2 as YYEEEE. Trimming stripped 1 base from V and 5 bases from J, with 12 bases between. The CDR3 reads CASSLLRGRETQYF. CDR3 sequence (DNA): TGTGCCAGCAGCTTGCTAAGAGGGCGTGAGACCCAGTACTTC.

This chain links TRBV7-6 with TRBJ2-7; 8 positions match TRBD2. From germline, CDR1 is SGHVS and CDR2 FNYEAQ. Unmatched junction bases numbered 7, after V lost 2 bases and J lost 1 base. The CDR3 consists of 16 residues. The CDR3 bases are TGTGCCAGCAGCTTATCCCGACTAGCGCCTTCCTACGAGCAGTACTTC. This sequence encodes CASSLSRLAPSYEQYF.

Turning to this clone: Compared with germline, one end of the junction differs, possibly owing to a read error. The chain has TRBV28 and TRBJ1-2, with D perhaps matching TRBD1 (6 bases). Germline CDR1 MDHEN, CDR2 SYDVKM. The length of the CDR3 is 14 residues. For the CDR3, the DNA is TGTGCCAGCAGTTTAGGGGGCCAGGATTTTCGCTATTCCTTC. Protein sequence: CASSLGGQDFRYSF.

This sequence joins TRBV19 and TRBJ1-2, with D possibly being TRBD1 (5 bases). The CDR3 is 13 amino acids. Trimming shortened V by 10 bases and J by 4 bases, and 16 bases separated the two germline ends. The germline gives CDR1 LNHDA, CDR2 SQIVND (reference sequence). The CDR3: CATDTGTGYGYTF. The CDR3 nucleotides are TGTGCCACCGATACCGGGACCGGCTATGGCTACACCTTC.

V usage is TRBV5-6 and J usage is TRBJ2-7; D remains ambiguous. This CDR3 is 11 amino acids long. Germline CDR1 and CDR2: SGHDT and YYEEEE. V was pared by 2 bases and J by 5 bases, with 5 bases between. The DNA of the CDR3 is TGTGCCAGCAGCTTATCCAACGAGCAGTACTTC. Translated: CASSLSNEQYF.

The rearrangement joins TRBV9 to TRBJ1-5; weak D call: TRBD1 (5 bases). CDR1 is SGDLS, CDR2 YYNGEE, per germline. Trimming stripped 7 bases from V and 4 bases from J, with 24 bases between. The CDR3 spans 17 residues. CDR3 nucleotide sequence: TGTGCCAGCGGGCTTTTTCGGGGGGGTTTAAGAAATCAGCCCCAGCATTTT. Translated: CASGLFRGGLRNQPQHF.

The V gene is TRBV9, the J gene TRBJ1-2, with TRBD1 as a possible D gene (5 bases). Looked up from germline, CDR1 is SGDLS and CDR2 is YYNGEE. The CDR3 is 15 residues long. Trimming removed 0 bases at V and 3 bases at J, with 12 bases between. The CDR3 region is CASSVEGTSDYGYTF. CDR3 coding DNA: TGTGCCAGCAGCGTAGAAGGGACGTCGGACTATGGCTACACCTTC.

This clone was observed a handful of times. This chain uses TRBV27 with TRBJ2-1; no clear D gene. Trimming removed 5 bases from V and 5 bases from J, with 13 bases in between. This CDR3 region has 14 residues. CDR1 and CDR2 (germline): MNHEY, SMNVEV (reference sequence). DNA of the CDR3: TGTGCCAGCAGTGACCAGCCGACCGACAATGAGCAGTTCTTC. Its protein product is CASSDQPTDNEQFF.

The chain joins TRBV28 to TRBJ2-2, with 13 bases that match TRBD2. This CDR3 comprises 17 residues. In germline, CDR1 is MDHEN, CDR2 SYDVKM. V was pared by 5 bases and J by 3 bases, with 6 bases of the junction left unmatched. The CDR3 sequence is CASSPSLAGGYTGELFF. The CDR3 DNA sequence: TGTGCCAGCAGTCCCTCACTAGCGGGAGGGTACACCGGGGAGCTGTTTTTT.

This chain connects TRBV13 to TRBJ2-1, with 7 bases matching TRBD2. The germline V gene encodes CDR1 PRHDT and CDR2 FYEKMQ (reference sequence). The V and J ends lost 2 bases and 3 bases, in that order; junction bases with no gene match: 4. The length of the CDR3 is 15 residues. The CDR3 spells CASSLTGGIYNEQFF. CDR3 coding DNA: TGTGCCAGCAGCTTAACGGGAGGCATCTACAATGAGCAGTTCTTC.

J is TRBJ1-5 and V is TRBV27; D is ambiguous. The germline CDR1 and CDR2 sequences are MNHEY and SMNVEV (reference sequence). Trimming took 0 bases from V and 4 from J, leaving 4 bases between them. This CDR3 contains 13 residues. The CDR3 sequence: CASSLSGNQPQHF. Here the CDR3 DNA reads TGTGCCAGCAGTTTATCGGGGAATCAGCCCCAGCATTTT.

V usage is TRBV27 and J usage is TRBJ2-2, with D perhaps matching TRBD1 or TRBD2 (5 bases each). There are 15 residues in the CDR3. The germline V and J ends were trimmed by 1 base and 4 bases, with 10 bases remaining between them. The germline V gene has CDR1 MNHEY and CDR2 SMNVEV (reference sequence). The CDR3, as DNA: TGTGCCAGCAGTTTATGGGGACCTCTCACCGGGGAGCTGTTTTTT. Protein sequence: CASSLWGPLTGELFF.

The chain employs TRBV15 and TRBJ2-7; the match to TRBD1 covers 7 bases. This CDR3 is built from 21 residues. Germline V gives CDR1 LNHNV, CDR2 YYDKDF (reference sequence). Germline trimming cut 0 bases from V and 4 bases from J; bases unmatched to any gene: 24. The CDR3 DNA follows: TGTGCCACCAGCAGAGATGAAAAAGTTTCCCGCCATAAGGGGGCAGTTTACGAGCAGTACTTC. The encoded protein is CATSRDEKVSRHKGAVYEQYF.

This clone was recorded only once. The same CDR3 is also encoded by other DNA sequences in this sample. The V call is TRBV7-6, the J call TRBJ2-2, with D maybe TRBD2 (6 bases). The CDR3 sequence is 15 residues long. The ends were cut back, 5 bases at V and 2 bases at J, with 12 bases in the middle. The V gene's germline CDR1 is SGHVS and CDR2 FNYEAQ. This CDR3 is CASSPTSRNTGELFF. CDR3 in DNA: TGTGCCAGCAGCCCCACTAGCCGTAACACCGGGGAGCTGTTTTTT.

The CDR3: CASSIDPPGLARNEQYF. CDR3 DNA sequence: TGTGCCAGTAGTATAGACCCTCCGGGACTAGCGAGGAACGAGCAGTACTTC. J is TRBJ2-7 and V is TRBV19; 10 bases fit TRBD2. There are 17 residues in the CDR3. V shed 0 bases, J shed 5 bases, and the junction held 10 bases outside the gene matches. Germline-derived CDR1 and CDR2 are LNHDA and SQIVND (reference sequence).

This clone was detected a few times. The rearrangement uses TRBV27 and TRBJ1-2; TRBD1 might be the D (5 bases). Trimming stripped 3 bases from V and 2 bases from J, with 10 bases between. Per germline, CDR1 MNHEY and CDR2 SMNVEV (reference sequence). The CDR3 runs to 14 residues. CDR3 DNA sequence: TGTGCCAGCAGTTTTGGGGGGGGGAACTATGGCTACACCTTC. It translates to CASSFGGGNYGYTF.

The rearrangement links TRBV4-3 to TRBJ2-2; TRBD1 agrees at 9 bases. The CDR3 has 17 amino acids. Per the germline V gene, CDR1 is LGHNA and CDR2 is YSLEER. With 0 bases clipped from V and 7 bases from J, the junction kept 9 bases outside the gene matches. CDR3 sequence: CASSQDYWGQGGGELFF. Written as DNA, the CDR3 is TGCGCCAGCAGCCAAGATTATTGGGGACAGGGTGGCGGGGAGCTGTTTTTT.

The chain links TRBV6-1 to TRBJ1-5; D perhaps matches TRBD1 (6 bases). The CDR3 extends over 16 amino acids. Germline V gene data show CDR1 as MNHNS and CDR2 as SASEGT. V lost 3 bases and J lost 0, with 12 bases in between. The CDR3 spells CASSEQGSFSNQPQHF. DNA of the CDR3: TGTGCCAGCAGTGAGCAGGGGTCCTTTAGCAATCAGCCCCAGCATTTT.

J is TRBJ2-7 and V is TRBV7-9; a weak D match, TRBD1 (6 bases). The CDR3 contains 15 residues. The V end was cut by 5 bases, the J end by 0 bases, with 14 bases between. CDR1 and CDR2 (germline): SEHNR, FQNEAQ (reference sequence). CDR3 nucleotides: TGTGCCAGCAGCGGACTTCAGGGGCGCTCCTACGAGCAGTACTTC. Its translation is CASSGLQGRSYEQYF. The whole variable domain, remainder taken from reference TRBV7-9 and TRBJ2-7, is DTGVSQNPRHKITKRGQNVTFRCDPISEHNRLYWYRQTLGQGPEFLTYFQNEAQLEKSRLLSDRFSAERPKGSFSTLEIQRTEQGDSAMYLCASSGLQGRSYEQYFGPGTRLTVT.

On this clone: One end of the junction fails to match germline, which may point to a read error. This chain links TRBV29-1 with TRBJ1-2; no clear D gene. Germline CDR1 and CDR2: SQVTM and ANQGSEA. The CDR3 spans 10 residues. CDR3 sequence: CSVKDYGYTF. The CDR3 coding sequence is TGCAGCGTTAAAGACTATGGCTACACCTTC.

V usage is TRBV28 and J usage is TRBJ1-2; weak D call: TRBD1 (5 bases). Germline V gene lookup returns CDR1 MDHEN and CDR2 SYDVKM. Trimming removed 5 bases from V and 1 base from J, with 8 bases in between. The CDR3 runs 13 residues. This CDR3 reads CASSRDSNYGYTF. The DNA for the CDR3 is TGTGCCAGCAGTCGCGACAGTAACTATGGCTACACCTTC.

This clone was picked up a small number of times. The rearrangement uses TRBV4-1 and TRBJ2-1, with TRBD2 as a possible D gene (6 bases). This CDR3 spans 14 amino acids. Per germline, CDR1 MGHRA and CDR2 YSYEKL. V was pared by 3 bases and J by 10 bases, with 16 bases between. The CDR3 nucleotides are TGCGCCAGCAGCCACAAGGGGTGGGCGGGGGAGCAGTTCTTC. Protein sequence: CASSHKGWAGEQFF.

This clone has just a few counts. This rearrangement joins TRBV9 to TRBJ2-3; 12 bases align to TRBD1. V shed 3 bases, J shed 5 bases, and the junction held 7 bases outside the gene matches. The length of the CDR3 is 16 residues. CDR1 and CDR2 (germline): SGDLS, YYNGEE. CDR3 protein: CASSAGTGGSEDTQYF. CDR3 bases: TGTGCCAGCAGCGCCGGGACAGGGGGCTCTGAAGATACGCAGTATTTT.

The genes are TRBV30 and TRBJ2-6, with 9 bases fitting TRBD1. J gave up 1 base and V 2 bases, and 15 bases lay outside the gene matches. The CDR3 length is 20 residues. The germline V gene encodes CDR1 GTSNPN and CDR2 SVGIG (reference sequence). Here the CDR3 DNA reads TGTGCCTGGAGTTCCTGGACAGGGGATTTTGATTTTTCTGGGGCCAACGTCCTGACTTTC. It translates to CAWSSWTGDFDFSGANVLTF.

The chain combines TRBV4-3 with TRBJ2-1, with 9 bases fitting TRBD2. Germline V gene sequence: CDR1 LGHNA, CDR2 YSLEER. The CDR3 is 17 residues long. Trimming removed 0 bases from V and 3 bases from J; junction bases left unmatched: 6. The CDR3 protein is CASSQELLLAGYNEQFF. CDR3 nucleotide sequence: TGCGCCAGCAGCCAAGAACTACTACTAGCGGGCTACAATGAGCAGTTCTTC.